This T cell receptor beta chain appears in the sequencing data of a study of CD8+CD57+ T cells in acquired aplastic anemia. Study-level information: Healthy donor sequencing depth: 9 million to 10.8 million CD4+, fewer than 13 million CD8+ reads. Study conclusions and caveats: Patients and controls were found to share more than 25 CD8+ CDR3 sequences. Controls and patients did not differ significantly in CD8+ Simpson's diversity.

Turning to this clonotype: Its antigen is currently unknown.

Template material for TCR beta VDJ and CDR3 profiling consisted of genomic DNA. TCRdb called the reads again in MiXCR, with one record for every CDR3 protein. The table has approximately 380,000 distinct CDR3 sequences, approximately 70% seen once. The receptor's source is a human donor in good health, serving as a control. The specimen sequenced was sorted CD4+, CD8+, or CD8+CD57+ T cells (not recorded which) from PBMCs.

For the CDR3, the DNA is TGTGCCAGCAGCTACGAGAGCCGCTCCTACGAGCAGTACTTC. Protein sequence: CASSYESRSYEQYF. The V and J genes are TRBV7-8 and TRBJ2-7; D gene ambiguous. The CDR3 is made up of 14 amino acids. Germline V CDR1 and CDR2: SGHVS, FQNEAQ. Between the trimmed V and J ends, which lost 4 bases and 0 bases, there was a span of 10 bases.